The rows below give T cell receptor beta chains drawn from one sample of a study of human T cells and chemical hapten exposure. Using its own MiXCR run on the RACE reads, TCRdb lists one record per CDR3 protein. Seen here are roughly 38,000 distinct CDR3 sequences, 7.5% to 8% observed once, and the top ten hold around 1.4%. The sample in question was whole blood, obtained in connection with sensitization to the hapten diphenylcyclopropenone (DPC). The receptors shown here come from a woman between 45 and 65 years old with alopecia areata. Some clones in this sample may be carry-over from other donors' samples. Both conserved end residues are part of each CDR3. A D gene is named only where the DNA matches it firmly. Expanded clones are given a class, and other clones once, few, many or no size at all.

j_call: TRBJ2-2
v_call: TRBV11-2
cdr3_length: 15
d_call: .
clone_size: many
cdr3_aa: CASSLEGTFPGELFF
cdr3_nt: TGTGCCAGCAGCTTAGAGGGAACCTTTCCCGGGGAGCTGTTTTTT

j_call: TRBJ2-1
v_call: TRBV11-3
cdr3_length: 14
d_call: .
clone_size: many
cdr3_aa: CASTPSGSHNEQFF
cdr3_nt: TGTGCCAGCACCCCGTCGGGCTCACACAATGAGCAGTTCTTC

j_call: TRBJ1-1
v_call: TRBV6-1
cdr3_length: 15
d_call: .
clone_size: many
cdr3_aa: CASSVGQNMNTEAFF
cdr3_nt: TGTGCCAGCAGTGTAGGACAGAACATGAACACTGAAGCTTTCTTT

j_call: TRBJ1-1
v_call: TRBV6-5
cdr3_length: 15
d_call: TRBD1
clone_size: .
cdr3_aa: CASSTERQGSTEAFF
cdr3_nt: TGTGCCAGCAGTACCGAGAGACAGGGTTCGACTGAAGCTTTCTTT

j_call: TRBJ2-5
v_call: TRBV7-3
cdr3_length: 17
d_call: TRBD1
clone_size: .
cdr3_aa: CASSESPPGTDEETQYF
cdr3_nt: TGTGCCAGCAGCGAATCCCCCCCCGGGACAGATGAAGAGACCCAGTACTTC

j_call: TRBJ2-5
v_call: TRBV12-3/TRBV12-4
cdr3_length: 12
d_call: .
clone_size: many
cdr3_aa: CASSFQQETQYF
cdr3_nt: TGTGCCAGCAGTTTCCAGCAAGAGACCCAGTACTTC

j_call: TRBJ2-7
v_call: TRBV29-1
cdr3_length: 15
d_call: .
clone_size: many
cdr3_aa: CSVEDRGSSSYEQYF
cdr3_nt: TGCAGCGTTGAAGATAGAGGCAGCAGCTCCTACGAGCAGTACTTC

j_call: TRBJ2-3
v_call: TRBV29-1
cdr3_length: 13
d_call: .
clone_size: .
cdr3_aa: CSVALRSTDTQYF
cdr3_nt: TGCAGCGTTGCACTAAGGTCTACAGATACGCAGTATTTT

j_call: TRBJ1-4
v_call: TRBV20-1
cdr3_length: 17
d_call: TRBD1
clone_size: few
cdr3_aa: CSARGTGSIATNEKLFF
cdr3_nt: TGCAGTGCTAGAGGGACAGGGTCCATCGCAACTAATGAAAAACTGTTTTTT

j_call: TRBJ2-2
v_call: TRBV7-6
cdr3_length: 15
d_call: TRBD2
clone_size: few
cdr3_aa: CASSPRGGTTGELFF
cdr3_nt: TGTGCCAGCAGCCCTAGGGGAGGGACCACCGGGGAGCTGTTTTTT

j_call: TRBJ2-5
v_call: TRBV5-1
cdr3_length: 15
d_call: .
clone_size: many
cdr3_aa: CASSLAGPSQETQYF
cdr3_nt: TGCGCCAGCAGCTTGGCCGGGCCTTCCCAAGAGACCCAGTACTTC

j_call: TRBJ2-2
v_call: TRBV12-3/TRBV12-4
cdr3_length: 17
d_call: .
clone_size: many
cdr3_aa: CASSLRSSFANTGELFF
cdr3_nt: TGTGCCAGCAGTTTAAGGAGCAGCTTCGCGAACACCGGGGAGCTGTTTTTT

j_call: TRBJ2-3
v_call: TRBV6-1
cdr3_length: 17
d_call: TRBD2
clone_size: .
cdr3_aa: CASIRTSGYSSTDTQYF
cdr3_nt: TGTGCCAGCATCAGGACTAGCGGATACTCTAGCACAGATACGCAGTATTTT

j_call: TRBJ1-1
v_call: TRBV20-1
cdr3_length: 12
d_call: .
clone_size: many
cdr3_aa: CSASKENTEAFF
cdr3_nt: TGCAGTGCCAGTAAGGAGAACACTGAAGCTTTCTTT

j_call: TRBJ2-4
v_call: TRBV5-4
cdr3_length: 15
d_call: TRBD2
clone_size: many
cdr3_aa: CASSFRTSGKNIQYF
cdr3_nt: TGTGCCAGCAGCTTTAGGACTAGCGGCAAAAACATTCAGTACTTC

j_call: TRBJ2-7
v_call: TRBV6-5
cdr3_length: 14
d_call: TRBD1
clone_size: many
cdr3_aa: CASSYFQGAYEQYF
cdr3_nt: TGTGCCAGCAGTTACTTTCAGGGGGCCTACGAGCAGTACTTC

j_call: TRBJ2-3
v_call: TRBV21-1
cdr3_length: 18
d_call: .
clone_size: many
cdr3_aa: CASSKGRRLLGHTDTQYF
cdr3_nt: TGTGCCAGCAGCAAAGGACGGCGGCTCCTGGGACACACAGATACGCAGTATTTT

j_call: TRBJ2-2
v_call: TRBV11-2
cdr3_length: 14
d_call: .
clone_size: many
cdr3_aa: CASSPAGPTGELFF
cdr3_nt: TGTGCCAGCAGCCCCGCCGGGCCTACCGGGGAGCTGTTTTTT